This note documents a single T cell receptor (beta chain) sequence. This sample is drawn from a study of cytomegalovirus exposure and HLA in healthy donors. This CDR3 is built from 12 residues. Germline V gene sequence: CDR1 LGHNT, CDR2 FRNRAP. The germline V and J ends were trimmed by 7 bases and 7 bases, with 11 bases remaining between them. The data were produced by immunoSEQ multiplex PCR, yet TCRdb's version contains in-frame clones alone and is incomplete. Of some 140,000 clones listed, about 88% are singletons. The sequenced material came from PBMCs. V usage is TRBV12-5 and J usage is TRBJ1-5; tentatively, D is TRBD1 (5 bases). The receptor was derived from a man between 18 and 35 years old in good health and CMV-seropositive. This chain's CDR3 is CASAEQVQPQHF. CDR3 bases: TGTGCTAGTGCCGAACAGGTCCAGCCCCAGCATTTT.